These T cell receptor beta chains were read from a single sample in a study of memory CD4+ T cells and cytomegalovirus serostatus. Using immunoSEQ multiplex PCR, the repertoire was profiled, and TCRdb retains in-frame clones only, with some absent. The repertoire holds some 50,000 clones, with around 78% as singletons. The sample taken for sequencing was memory CD4+ T cells from blood. These receptors all stem from an adult in good health and CMV-seronegative. Each CDR3 is given with its conserved first and last residue. The D gene is left open where the match is weak. Not every row has a clone size; where given, it reads once, few, many or a size class.

CDR3aa	CDR3nt	abundance	d_gene	v_gene	j_gene
CASSLVGTASEKLFF	TGTGCCAGCAGCTTAGTCGGGACAGCTTCGGAAAAACTGTTTTTT	.	TRBD1	TRBV7-2	TRBJ1-4
CASSPSGGNTEAFF	TGTGCCAGCAGTCCATCAGGGGGAAACACTGAAGCTTTCTTT	.	TRBD1	TRBV28	TRBJ1-1
CASSEVGGRTEAFF	TGCGCCAGCAGTGAGGTGGGGGGAAGAACTGAAGCTTTCTTT	.	.	TRBV10-2	TRBJ1-1
CASSLLGRNTEAFF	TGTGCCAGCAGTTTACTCGGTAGGAACACTGAAGCTTTCTTT	few	.	TRBV6-5	TRBJ1-1
CASTGVKGGEQYF	TGTGCCAGCACAGGCGTTAAGGGGGGAGAGCAGTACTTC	.	.	TRBV2	TRBJ2-7
CASSRTGGGNTIYF	TGTGCCAGCAGTCGCACAGGGGGCGGAAACACCATATATTTT	.	TRBD1	TRBV2	TRBJ1-3
CASSSGVQPQHF	TGTGCCAGCAGTTCAGGGGTCCAGCCCCAGCATTTT	.	.	TRBV28	TRBJ1-5
CASSPVREGIQYF	TGTGCCAGCAGCCCCGTCCGGGAGGGCATTCAGTACTTC	.	TRBD2	TRBV7-2	TRBJ2-4
CASSPTGLNYGYTF	TGTGCCAGTAGTCCAACAGGGCTTAACTATGGCTACACCTTC	.	.	TRBV19	TRBJ1-2
CASSSYRGENQPQHF	TGTGCCAGCAGCTCATACAGGGGTGAGAATCAGCCCCAGCATTTT	few	TRBD1	TRBV7-2	TRBJ1-5
CASSVDGINQPQHF	TGTGCCAGCAGCGTAGACGGAATCAATCAGCCCCAGCATTTT	few	.	TRBV9	TRBJ1-5
CASSQDRQNTEAFF	TGTGCCAGCTCACAAGACAGACAGAACACTGAAGCTTTCTTT	few	.	TRBV18	TRBJ1-1
CSVTAGPYEQYF	TGCAGCGTGACGGCCGGACCCTACGAGCAGTACTTC	.	.	TRBV29-1	TRBJ2-7
CASSLGNPGQGGSFF	TGCGCCAGCAGCTTAGGGAATCCGGGACAGGGTGGATCTTTCTTT	.	TRBD1	TRBV5-1	TRBJ1-1
CASNGQISTNEKLFF	TGTGCCAGTAACGGACAGATTTCAACTAATGAAAAACTGTTTTTT	once	.	TRBV18	TRBJ1-4
CASGQAYEQYF	TGTGCCAGCGGACAGGCCTACGAGCAGTACTTC	.	TRBD1	TRBV28	TRBJ2-7
CASSLVGSSGANVLTF	TGCGCCAGCAGCTTGGTCGGAAGCTCTGGGGCCAACGTCCTGACTTTC	medium-sized	.	TRBV5-1	TRBJ2-6
CASSFNYNEQFF	TGTGCCAGCAGCTTCAACTACAATGAGCAGTTCTTC	.	.	TRBV7-2	TRBJ2-1
CASSLPPGGTDTQYF	TGTGCCAGCAGCTTACCCCCCGGGGGAACAGATACGCAGTATTTT	.	.	TRBV7-2	TRBJ2-3
CASSQENSYLTTLDQFF	TGTGCCAGCAGCCAAGAGAATAGCTATCTGACCACCCTAGACCAGTTCTTC	.	.	TRBV14	TRBJ2-1
CASSLESREGQPQHF	TGCGCCAGCAGCTTGGAATCCAGGGAAGGTCAGCCCCAGCACTTT	once	.	TRBV5-1	TRBJ1-5
CASSLEGGLAKNIQYF	TGTGCCAGCAGCTTAGAGGGCGGATTAGCCAAAAACATTCAGTACTTC	.	.	TRBV7-2	TRBJ2-4
CASSIDHGRNGYTF	TGTGCCAGTAGTATAGATCACGGACGGAACGGCTACACCTTC	.	.	TRBV19	TRBJ1-2
CASSGGRNTEAFF	TGTGCCAGCAGTGGCGGCAGGAACACTGAAGCTTTCTTT	.	.	TRBV6-4	TRBJ1-1
CASSLVGNQPQHF	TGTGCCAGCAGCTTGGTGGGGAACCAGCCCCAGCATTTT	.	.	TRBV5-6	TRBJ1-5
CASSLTGANEKLFF	TGCGCCAGCAGCTTGACAGGGGCCAATGAAAAACTGTTTTTT	few	TRBD1	TRBV5-1	TRBJ1-4
CAISGVDYEQYF	TGTGCCATCAGTGGGGTCGACTACGAGCAGTACTTC	few	.	TRBV10-3	TRBJ2-7
CASSRTANQPQHF	TGTGCCAGCAGTCGGACAGCTAATCAGCCCCAGCATTTT	.	.	TRBV6-1	TRBJ1-5
CASSLTRNYEQYF	TGTGCCAGCAGCTTGACTAGAAATTACGAGCAGTACTTC	.	.	TRBV11-2	TRBJ2-7
CASSAAGTGGSVCTF	TGTGCCAGCAGTGCCGCCGGGACAGGGGGCTCGGTTTGCACCTTC	.	TRBD1	TRBV28	TRBJ1-2
CASSLFLDTGELFF	TGTGCCAGCAGCTTATTCCTCGACACCGGGGAGCTGTTTTTT	.	.	TRBV7-9	TRBJ2-2
CASSQFWASGGGLYNEQFF	TGCGCCAGCAGCCAATTTTGGGCTAGCGGGGGAGGACTTTACAATGAGCAGTTCTTC	.	TRBD2	TRBV4-1	TRBJ2-1
CASSLGGQGTISSPLHF	TGTGCCAGCAGCTTGGGGGGACAGGGAACGATTAGTTCACCCCTCCACTTT	.	TRBD1	TRBV7-2	TRBJ1-6
CASSPSARQETQYF	TGTGCCAGCAGCCCCTCGGCCCGCCAAGAGACCCAGTACTTC	.	.	TRBV11-3	TRBJ2-5
CASGQVGPDTQYF	TGTGCCTCGGGACAGGTGGGTCCAGATACGCAGTATTTT	once	TRBD1	TRBV30	TRBJ2-3
CASSKSRGSTEAFF	TGTGCCAGCAGCAAAAGCAGGGGGAGCACTGAAGCTTTCTTT	.	.	TRBV21-1	TRBJ1-1
CASSRPVMAGESLYEQYF	TGTGCCAGCTCGCGCCCTGTAATGGCGGGAGAAAGTCTCTACGAGCAGTACTTC	once	TRBD2	TRBV18	TRBJ2-7
CASSLVSGNYEQYF	TGTGCCAGCAGCTTGGTGTCAGGGAATTACGAGCAGTACTTC	.	.	TRBV5-6	TRBJ2-7
CASSLLASGRAREQYF	TGTGCCAGCAGTTTATTAGCTAGCGGGAGGGCCCGCGAGCAGTACTTC	.	TRBD2	TRBV27	TRBJ2-7
CASSQNDQITGELFF	TGTGCCAGCAGCCAAAATGACCAGATCACCGGGGAGCTGTTTTTT	.	.	TRBV2	TRBJ2-2
CASSLGTGAGEKLFF	TGTGCCAGCAGTTTAGGTACAGGGGCGGGTGAAAAACTGTTTTTT	few	TRBD1	TRBV28	TRBJ1-4
CASSLAGAGELFF	TGTGCCAGCAGCTTAGCAGGGGCCGGGGAGCTGTTTTTT	few	.	TRBV7-2	TRBJ2-2
CSVEDVTAQFF	TGCAGCGTTGAAGATGTGACCGCGCAGTTCTTC	once	.	TRBV29-1	TRBJ2-1
CASSLLLSGQFF	TGTGCCAGCAGTTTACTTCTATCTGGGCAGTTCTTC	.	.	TRBV28	TRBJ2-1
CAWRLGDGELFF	TGTGCCTGGCGCTTGGGGGACGGGGAGCTGTTTTTT	.	.	TRBV30	TRBJ2-2
CASRSMRGKNGYTF	TGTGCCAGCAGGTCTATGCGGGGTAAAAACGGCTACACCTTC	.	.	TRBV28	TRBJ1-2